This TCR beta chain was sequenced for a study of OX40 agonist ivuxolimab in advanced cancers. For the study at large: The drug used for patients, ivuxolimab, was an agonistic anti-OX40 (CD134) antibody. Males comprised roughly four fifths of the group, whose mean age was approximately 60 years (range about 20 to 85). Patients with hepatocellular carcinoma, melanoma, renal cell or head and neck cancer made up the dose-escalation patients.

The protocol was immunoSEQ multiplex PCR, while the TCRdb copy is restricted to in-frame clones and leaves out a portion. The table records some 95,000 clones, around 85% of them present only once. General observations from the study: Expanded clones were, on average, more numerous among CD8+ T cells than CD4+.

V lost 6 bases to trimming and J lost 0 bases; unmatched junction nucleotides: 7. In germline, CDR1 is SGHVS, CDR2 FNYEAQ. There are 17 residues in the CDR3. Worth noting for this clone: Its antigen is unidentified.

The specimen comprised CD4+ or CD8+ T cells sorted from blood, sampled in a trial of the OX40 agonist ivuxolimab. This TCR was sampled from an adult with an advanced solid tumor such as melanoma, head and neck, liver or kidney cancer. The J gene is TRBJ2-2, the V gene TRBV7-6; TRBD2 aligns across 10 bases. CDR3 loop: CASSFTSGITNTGELFF. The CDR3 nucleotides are TGTGCCAGCAGTTTTACTAGCGGGATTACGAACACCGGGGAGCTGTTTTTT. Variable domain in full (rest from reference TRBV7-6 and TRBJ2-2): GAGVSQSPRYKVTKRGQDVALRCDPISGHVSLYWYRQALGQGPEFLTYFNYEAQQDKSGLPNDRFSAERPEGSISTLTIQRTEQRDSAMYRCASSFTSGITNTGELFFGEGSRLTVL.